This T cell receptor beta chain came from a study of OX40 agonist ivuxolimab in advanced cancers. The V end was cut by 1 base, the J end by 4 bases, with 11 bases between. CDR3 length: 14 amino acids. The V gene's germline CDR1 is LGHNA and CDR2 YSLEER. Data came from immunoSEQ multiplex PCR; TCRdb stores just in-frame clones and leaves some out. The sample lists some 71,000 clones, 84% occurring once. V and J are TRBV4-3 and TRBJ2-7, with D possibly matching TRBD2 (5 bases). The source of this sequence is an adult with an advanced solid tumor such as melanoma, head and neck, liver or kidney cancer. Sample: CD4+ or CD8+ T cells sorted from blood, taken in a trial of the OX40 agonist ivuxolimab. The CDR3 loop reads CASSQGTGRYEQYF. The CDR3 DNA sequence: TGCGCCAGCAGCCAAGGGACGGGAAGATACGAGCAGTACTTC.